One and the same sample provided the 14 T cell receptor beta chains below, sequenced in a study of graft-versus-host responses after intestinal transplantation. Clones were read by immunoSEQ multiplex PCR, and TCRdb kept only the in-frame ones, dropping some. The sample lists roughly 1,900 clones, 70% to 90% occurring once. Intraepithelial plus lamina propria lymphocytes were released by processing graft tissue. The material was ileum tissue, obtained 68 days after transplant. All receptors come from a human patient who received an intestinal transplant, so some T cells may come from the graft donor.

V is TRBV5-6 and J is TRBJ2-6; D is uncertain. Looked up from germline, CDR1 is SGHDT and CDR2 is YYEEEE. CDR3 length equals 14 residues. Deletions cut 5 bases from V and 6 bases from J, with 12 bases between. This CDR3 reads CASSTGFAANVLTF. The CDR3 region has the DNA TGTGCCAGCAGTACTGGGTTTGCGGCCAACGTCCTGACTTTC.

The chain recombines TRBV7-9 with TRBJ1-4; TRBD1 matches at 7 bases. The trim removed 2 bases at V and 8 bases at J, leaving 2 bases unmatched. CDR1 is SEHNR, CDR2 FQNEAQ, per germline (reference sequence). The CDR3 runs 13 residues. Here the CDR3 DNA reads TGTGCCAGCAGCTTACTGACAGGGGAAAAACTGTTTTTT. Residues: CASSLLTGEKLFF.

V and J are TRBV27 and TRBJ1-4; D ambiguous. The germline CDR1 and CDR2 sequences are MNHEY and SMNVEV (reference sequence). The CDR3 covers 11 residues. Trimming stripped 3 bases from V and 7 bases from J, with 3 bases between. CDR3 sequence reads: CASSLGEKLFF. DNA for the CDR3: TGTGCCAGCAGTTTGGGTGAAAAACTGTTTTTT.

The genes are TRBV19 and TRBJ2-4, with D perhaps being TRBD1 or TRBD2 (5 bases each). V lost 7 bases and J lost 0, with 13 bases in between. This CDR3 spans 15 amino acids. Germline V CDR1 and CDR2: LNHDA, SQIVND (reference sequence). In nucleotides, the CDR3 is TGTGCCAGTACCATGGGGGAGCTAGCCAAAAACATTCAGTACTTC. This sequence encodes CASTMGELAKNIQYF.

The rearrangement links TRBV5-1 to TRBJ2-2; D is undetermined. Germline V gives CDR1 SGHRS, CDR2 YFSETQ. Trimming removed 2 bases from V and 6 bases from J, with 8 bases in between. The CDR3 is 13 residues long. The CDR3 DNA reads as TGCGCCAGCAGCTTCGGACGGGCCGGGGAGCTGTTTTTT. Translation: CASSFGRAGELFF.

This chain joins TRBV5-1 and TRBJ2-7, with 8 bases aligning to TRBD2. The CDR3 is 15 amino acids. From germline, CDR1 is SGHRS and CDR2 YFSETQ. V lost 4 bases, J lost 6 bases, and 12 bases stayed unmatched. In nucleotides, the CDR3 is TGCGCCAGCAGCGACGCCGGGACTAGGTGGGGCGAGCAGTACTTC. Translating gives CASSDAGTRWGEQYF. The full variable domain, its missing parts supplied by reference TRBV5-1 and TRBJ2-7, is KAGVTQTPRYLIKTRGQQVTLSCSPISGHRSVSWYQQTPGQGLQFLFEYFSETQRNKGNFPGRFSGRQFSNSRSEMNVSTLELGDSALYLCASSDAGTRWGEQYFGPGTRLTVT.

This rearrangement joins TRBV18 to TRBJ1-5; D is unclear. The CDR3 extends over 13 amino acids. V was cut by 3 bases and J by 7 bases, with 10 bases left in between. Looked up from germline, CDR1 is KGHSH and CDR2 is LQKENI. CDR3 in DNA: TGTGCCAGCTCACCGGGGAGGGCCCAGCCCCAGCATTTT. This gives the protein CASSPGRAQPQHF.

Only a few counts were recorded for this clone. This sample includes further DNA sequences coding for the same CDR3. This chain links TRBV5-1 with TRBJ2-2; TRBD1 agrees at 7 bases. V shed 0 bases and J 5 bases; nucleotides not matched to a gene: 1. The CDR3 has 14 amino acids. The germline gives CDR1 SGHRS, CDR2 YFSETQ. Written as DNA, the CDR3 is TGCGCCAGCAGCTTGGCCAGGGGGACCGGGGAGCTGTTTTTT. As protein: CASSLARGTGELFF.

The chain joins TRBV10-3 to TRBJ2-3, with 12 bases fitting TRBD2. The CDR3 extends over 15 amino acids. V shed 4 bases, J shed 2 bases, and the junction held 1 base outside the gene matches. CDR1 is ENHRY, CDR2 SYGVKD, per germline. In DNA form, the CDR3 reads TGTGCCATCAGTGGGACTAGCGGGAACACAGATACGCAGTATTTT. Protein: CAISGTSGNTDTQYF.

This chain's CDR3 is CASSRGTTYNEQFF. The CDR3 DNA follows: TGCGCCAGCAGCCGGGGGACTACTTACAATGAGCAGTTCTTC. The chain carries TRBV5-1 and TRBJ2-1, with 7 bases identical to TRBD2. V lost 4 bases, J lost 4 bases, and 5 bases stayed unmatched. CDR3 size: 14 residues. Germline assignment: CDR1 SGHRS and CDR2 YFSETQ.

V usage is TRBV6-1 and J usage is TRBJ2-1, with D perhaps given as TRBD1 or TRBD2 (5 bases each). The germline V and J ends were trimmed by 5 bases and 4 bases, with 12 bases remaining between them. This CDR3 comprises 14 residues. Per germline, CDR1 MNHNS and CDR2 SASEGT. CDR3 nucleotides: TGTGCCAGCAGTTATAGCGACAGTTACAATGAGCAGTTCTTC. This gives the protein CASSYSDSYNEQFF.

This chain uses TRBV28 with TRBJ1-6; 11 bases align to TRBD1. In germline, CDR1 is MDHEN, CDR2 SYDVKM. CDR3 size: 14 residues. After removal of 6 bases from V and 9 bases from J, the junction contained 4 bases not matched to a gene. CDR3 bases: TGTGCCAGCAGGCCCGGGACAGGGGGTTCACCCCTCCACTTT. It translates to CASRPGTGGSPLHF.

This clone was detected only once. The V gene is TRBV7-4, the J gene TRBJ1-6, with 8 bases fitting TRBD1. Germline V CDR1 and CDR2: SGHVT, SQSDAQ. With 2 bases clipped from V and 7 bases from J, the junction kept 22 bases outside the gene matches. The CDR3 spans 21 residues. The CDR3 DNA is TGTGCCAGCAGCTTAAGGCTGCGGACAGGGTATGTATTCAGGGCAAATTCACCCCTCCACTTT. Its translation is CASSLRLRTGYVFRANSPLHF.

The chain couples TRBV7-3 to TRBJ2-1; TRBD2 agrees at 13 bases. Germline CDR1 reads SGHTA; CDR2 reads FQGTGA. The junction had 10 bases not matched to a gene; V was cut back by 7 bases and J by 7 bases. This CDR3 has 16 amino acids. CDR3 bases: TGTGCCAGCACCTGGACTAGCGGGAGCGACGGAAATGAGCAGTTCTTC. Its protein product is CASTWTSGSDGNEQFF.